This T cell receptor beta chain derives from a study of blood T cell repertoires in COVID-19. Assay: immunoSEQ multiplex PCR; the TCRdb copy retains only in-frame clones and omits some. The table includes fewer than 200,000 clones, approximately 84% detected once. The germline CDR1 and CDR2 sequences are SGHRS and YFSETQ. Losses at the gene ends were 2 bases for V and 2 bases for J; bases not matched to a gene: 2. The CDR3 has 14 residues. With respect to this clone: Different DNA sequences within this sample yield the same CDR3.

The V gene is TRBV5-1, the J gene TRBJ2-7, with 9 bases matching TRBD2. This sequence was found in a man between 50 and 59 years old who had recovered from COVID-19. Sequencing was performed on PBMCs or T cells enriched from blood (not recorded which). This CDR3 is CASSFSGGAYEQYF. The CDR3 DNA is TGCGCCAGCAGCTTTAGCGGGGGAGCCTACGAGCAGTACTTC.